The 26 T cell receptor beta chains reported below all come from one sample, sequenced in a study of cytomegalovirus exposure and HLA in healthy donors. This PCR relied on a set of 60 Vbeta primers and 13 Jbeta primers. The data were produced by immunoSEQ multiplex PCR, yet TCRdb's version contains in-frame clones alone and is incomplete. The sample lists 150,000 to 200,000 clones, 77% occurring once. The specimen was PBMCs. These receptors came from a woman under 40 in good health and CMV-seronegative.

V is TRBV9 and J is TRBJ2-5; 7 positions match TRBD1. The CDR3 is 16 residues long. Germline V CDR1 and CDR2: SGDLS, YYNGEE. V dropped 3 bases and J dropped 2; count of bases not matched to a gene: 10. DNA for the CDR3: TGTGCCAGCAGCGCCCCCCCCGGGACAGATCAAGAGACCCAGTACTTC. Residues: CASSAPPGTDQETQYF.

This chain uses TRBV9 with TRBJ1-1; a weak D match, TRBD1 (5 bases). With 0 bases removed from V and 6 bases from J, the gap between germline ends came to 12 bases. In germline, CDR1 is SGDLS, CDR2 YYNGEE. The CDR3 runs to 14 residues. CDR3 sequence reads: CASSVEGEWAEAFF. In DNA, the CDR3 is TGTGCCAGCAGCGTAGAAGGGGAATGGGCTGAAGCTTTCTTT.

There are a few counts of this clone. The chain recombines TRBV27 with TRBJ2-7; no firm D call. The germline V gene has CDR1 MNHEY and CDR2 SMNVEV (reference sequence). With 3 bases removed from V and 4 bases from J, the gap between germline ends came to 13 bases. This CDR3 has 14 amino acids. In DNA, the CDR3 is TGTGCCAGCAGTTTTAACAGATTGGGTTACGAGCAGTACTTC. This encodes CASSFNRLGYEQYF.

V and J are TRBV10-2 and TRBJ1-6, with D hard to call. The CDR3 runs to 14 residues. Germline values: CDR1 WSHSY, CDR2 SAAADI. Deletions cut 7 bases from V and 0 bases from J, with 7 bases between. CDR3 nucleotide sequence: TGCGCCAGCAAGACTAGCTCCTATAATTCACCCCTCCACTTT. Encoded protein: CASKTSSYNSPLHF.

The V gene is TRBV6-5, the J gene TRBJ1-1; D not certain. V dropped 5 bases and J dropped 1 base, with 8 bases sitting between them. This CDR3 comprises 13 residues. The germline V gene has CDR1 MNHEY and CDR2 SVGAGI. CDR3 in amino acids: CASSIQANTEAFF. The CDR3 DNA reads TGTGCCAGCAGTATTCAGGCGAACACTGAAGCTTTCTTT.

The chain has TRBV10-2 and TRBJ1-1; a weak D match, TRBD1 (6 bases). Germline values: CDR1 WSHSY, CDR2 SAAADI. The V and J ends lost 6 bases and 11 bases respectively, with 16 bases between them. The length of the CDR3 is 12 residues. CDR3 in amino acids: CASSHLEGEAFF. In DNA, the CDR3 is TGCGCCAGCAGCCACTTAGAGGGGGAGGCTTTCTTT.

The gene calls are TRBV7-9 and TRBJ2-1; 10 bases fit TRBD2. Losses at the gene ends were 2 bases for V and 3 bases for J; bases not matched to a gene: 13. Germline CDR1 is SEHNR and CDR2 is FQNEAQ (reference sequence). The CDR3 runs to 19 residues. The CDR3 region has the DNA TGTGCCAGCAGCTTACCGACTACTAGCGGGACAAGGGGCTACAATGAGCAGTTCTTC. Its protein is CASSLPTTSGTRGYNEQFF.

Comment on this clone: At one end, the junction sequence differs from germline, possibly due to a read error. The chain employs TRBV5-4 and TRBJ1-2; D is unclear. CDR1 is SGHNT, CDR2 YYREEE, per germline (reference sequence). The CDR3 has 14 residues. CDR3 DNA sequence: TGTGCCAGCAGCTTCACAAGTACTAACTATGGCTACCCCTTC. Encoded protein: CASSFTSTNYGYPF.

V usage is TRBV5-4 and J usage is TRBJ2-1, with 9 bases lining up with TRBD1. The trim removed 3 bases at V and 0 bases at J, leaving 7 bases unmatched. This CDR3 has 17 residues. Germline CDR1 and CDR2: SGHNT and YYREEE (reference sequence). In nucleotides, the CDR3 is TGTGCCAGCAGCTCTCCTGGGACAGGGTCCTCCTACAATGAGCAGTTCTTC. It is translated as CASSSPGTGSSYNEQFF.

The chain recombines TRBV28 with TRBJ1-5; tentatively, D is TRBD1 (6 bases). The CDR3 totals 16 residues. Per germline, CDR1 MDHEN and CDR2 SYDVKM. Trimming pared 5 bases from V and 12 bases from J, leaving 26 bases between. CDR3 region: CASSRLPRTATPGQHF. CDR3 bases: TGTGCCAGCAGTCGCCTCCCCCGGACAGCGACCCCCGGCCAGCATTTT.

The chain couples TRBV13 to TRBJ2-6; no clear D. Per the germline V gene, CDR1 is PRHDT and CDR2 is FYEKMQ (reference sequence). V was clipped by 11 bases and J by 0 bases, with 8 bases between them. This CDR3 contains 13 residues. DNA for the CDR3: TGTGCCTGCCTAAGCTCTGGGGCCAACGTCCTGACTTTC. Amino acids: CACLSSGANVLTF.

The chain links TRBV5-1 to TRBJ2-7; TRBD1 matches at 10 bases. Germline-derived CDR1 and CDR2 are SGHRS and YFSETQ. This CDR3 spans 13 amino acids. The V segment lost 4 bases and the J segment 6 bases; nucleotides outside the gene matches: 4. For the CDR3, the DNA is TGCGCCAGCAGCGTAGGGACAGGGGTCGAGCAGTACTTC. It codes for CASSVGTGVEQYF.

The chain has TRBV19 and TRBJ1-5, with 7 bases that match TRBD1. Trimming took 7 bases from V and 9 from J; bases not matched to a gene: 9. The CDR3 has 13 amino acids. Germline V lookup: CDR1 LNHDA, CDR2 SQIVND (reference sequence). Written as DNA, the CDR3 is TGTGCCAGTAAAACAGGGGATCTTATGCCCCAGCATTTT. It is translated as CASKTGDLMPQHF.

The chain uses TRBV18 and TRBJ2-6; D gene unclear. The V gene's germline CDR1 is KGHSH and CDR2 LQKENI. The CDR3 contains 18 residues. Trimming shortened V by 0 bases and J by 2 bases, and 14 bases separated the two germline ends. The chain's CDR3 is CASSPPFLQLTGANVLTF. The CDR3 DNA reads TGTGCCAGCTCACCACCGTTCTTACAGCTTACTGGGGCCAACGTCCTGACTTTC.

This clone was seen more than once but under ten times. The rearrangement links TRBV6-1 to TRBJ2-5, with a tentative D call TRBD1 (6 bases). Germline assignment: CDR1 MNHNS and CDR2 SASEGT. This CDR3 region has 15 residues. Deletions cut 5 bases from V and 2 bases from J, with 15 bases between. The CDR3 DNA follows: TGTGCCAGCAGTTTACACAGGGCCCCTCAAGAGACCCAGTACTTC. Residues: CASSLHRAPQETQYF.

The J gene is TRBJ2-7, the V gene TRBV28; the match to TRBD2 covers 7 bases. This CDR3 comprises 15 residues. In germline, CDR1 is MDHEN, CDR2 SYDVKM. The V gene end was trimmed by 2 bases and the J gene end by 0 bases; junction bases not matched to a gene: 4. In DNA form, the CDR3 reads TGTGCCAGCAGTTTAAGACTAGCCCTCTCCTACGAGCAGTACTTC. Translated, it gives CASSLRLALSYEQYF.

The chain's CDR3 is CSVSGTAYGYTF. CDR3 nucleotide sequence: TGCAGCGTCTCCGGGACAGCCTATGGCTACACCTTC. The chain is built from TRBV29-1 and TRBJ1-2, with 7 bases identical to TRBD1. Germline lookup yields CDR1 SQVTM and CDR2 ANQGSEA. The CDR3 loop spans 12 amino acids. With V trimmed by 6 bases and J by 4 bases, 5 bases remained unmatched. The complete variable domain, with remaining parts taken from reference TRBV29-1 and TRBJ1-2, reads SAVISQKPSRDICQRGTSLTIQCQVDSQVTMMFWYRQQPGQSLTLIATANQGSEATYESGFVIDKFPISRPNLTFSTLTVSNMSPEDSSIYLCSVSGTAYGYTFGSGTRLTVV.

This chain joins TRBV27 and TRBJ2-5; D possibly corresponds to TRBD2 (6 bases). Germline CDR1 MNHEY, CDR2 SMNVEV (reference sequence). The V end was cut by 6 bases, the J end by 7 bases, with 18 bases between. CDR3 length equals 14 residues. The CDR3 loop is CASSLLASLSTQYF. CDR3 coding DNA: TGTGCCAGCAGCCTACTAGCATCCCTGTCGACCCAGTACTTC.

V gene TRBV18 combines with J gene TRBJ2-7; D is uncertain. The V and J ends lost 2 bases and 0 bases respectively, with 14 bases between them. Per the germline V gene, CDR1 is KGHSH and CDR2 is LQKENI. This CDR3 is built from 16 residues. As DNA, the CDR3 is TGTGCCAGCTCACCATACGCGGTCCCCCTCTCCTACGAGCAGTACTTC. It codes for CASSPYAVPLSYEQYF. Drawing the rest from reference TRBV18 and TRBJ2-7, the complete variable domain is NAGVMQNPRHLVRRRGQEARLRCSPMKGHSHVYWYRQLPEEGLKFMVYLQKENIIDESGMPKERFSAEFPKEGPSILRIQQVVRGDSAAYFCASSPYAVPLSYEQYFGPGTRLTVT.

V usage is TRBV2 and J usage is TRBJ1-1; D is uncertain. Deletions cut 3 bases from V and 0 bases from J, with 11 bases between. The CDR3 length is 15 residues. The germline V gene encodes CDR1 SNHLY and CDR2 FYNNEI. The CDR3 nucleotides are TGTGCCAGCAGTGACCCTACAGAGATGAACACTGAAGCTTTCTTT. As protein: CASSDPTEMNTEAFF.

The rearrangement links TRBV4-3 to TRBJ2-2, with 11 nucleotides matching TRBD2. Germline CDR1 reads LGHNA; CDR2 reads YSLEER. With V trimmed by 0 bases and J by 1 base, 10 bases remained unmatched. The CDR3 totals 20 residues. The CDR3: CASSQDLRGLAGGNTGELFF. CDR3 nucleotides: TGCGCCAGCAGCCAAGATCTGCGTGGCCTAGCGGGGGGGAACACCGGGGAGCTGTTTTTT.

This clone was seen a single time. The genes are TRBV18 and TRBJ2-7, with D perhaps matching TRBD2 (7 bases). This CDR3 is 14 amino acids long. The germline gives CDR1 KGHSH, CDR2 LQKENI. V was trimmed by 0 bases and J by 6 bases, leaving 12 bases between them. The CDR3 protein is CASSPPLGGAEQYF. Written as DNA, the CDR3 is TGTGCCAGCTCACCACCGTTGGGGGGGGCCGAGCAGTACTTC.

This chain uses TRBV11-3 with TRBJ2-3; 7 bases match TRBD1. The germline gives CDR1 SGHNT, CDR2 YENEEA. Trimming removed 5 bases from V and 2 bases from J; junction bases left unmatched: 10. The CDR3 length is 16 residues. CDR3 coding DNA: TGTGCCAGCAGCATAGGACAGGACGGGTACACAGATACGCAGTATTTT. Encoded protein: CASSIGQDGYTDTQYF.

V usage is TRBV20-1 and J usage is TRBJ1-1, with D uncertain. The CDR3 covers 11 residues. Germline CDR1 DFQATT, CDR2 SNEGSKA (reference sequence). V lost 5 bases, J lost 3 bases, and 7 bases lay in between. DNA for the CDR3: TGCAGTGCTCCAGTCGACACTGAAGCTTTCTTT. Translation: CSAPVDTEAFF.

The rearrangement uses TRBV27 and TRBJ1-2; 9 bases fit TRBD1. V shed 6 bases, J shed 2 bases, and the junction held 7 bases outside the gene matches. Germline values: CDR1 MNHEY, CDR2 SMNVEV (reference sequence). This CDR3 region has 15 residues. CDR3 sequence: CASRLRDRVNYGYTF. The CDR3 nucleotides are TGTGCCAGCAGGCTCCGGGACAGGGTAAACTATGGCTACACCTTC.

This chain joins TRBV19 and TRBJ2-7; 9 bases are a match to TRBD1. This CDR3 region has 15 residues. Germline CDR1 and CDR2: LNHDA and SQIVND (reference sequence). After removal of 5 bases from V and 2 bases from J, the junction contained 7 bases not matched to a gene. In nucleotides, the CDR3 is TGTGCCAGTAGTCCCGGGACAGGGCCGACCTACGAGCAGTACTTC. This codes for CASSPGTGPTYEQYF.